The T cell receptor beta chain under discussion was sequenced for a study of blood T cell repertoires in COVID-19. The overall study: Both acute and convalescent COVID-19 samples were obtained from the United States, Italy and Spain. PBMCs, B-cell-depleted T cells, or T cells provided the cDNA or gDNA that made up the material.

V was cut by 1 base and J by 0 bases, with 20 bases left in between. CDR1 and CDR2 from the germline V gene are SGHDT and YYEEEE. The CDR3 has 19 residues. The table came from immunoSEQ multiplex PCR; TCRdb's copy has only in-frame clones and leaves some out. Of almost 250,000 clones listed, more than 85% are singletons. Enrolled through a virtual design, the participants were between roughly 18 and 100 years of age and came from 24 US areas. Two negative PCRs, clearance, or symptom resolution characterized the recovered Cohort 3 donors. The rearrangement joins TRBV5-6 to TRBJ1-3; TRBD1 is a possible D gene (5 bases). This TCR was sampled from a woman aged 25 to 45 who had recovered from COVID-19. The sequencing sample was made of PBMCs or T cells enriched from blood (not recorded which). CDR3 sequence (DNA): TGTGCCAGCAGCTTGCATGGGCAGGGCGAAGTTTACTCTGGAAACACCATATATTTT. It yields the protein CASSLHGQGEVYSGNTIYF. Full variable domain (outside the CDR3, taken from reference TRBV5-6 and TRBJ1-3): DAGVTQSPTHLIKTRGQQVTLRCSPKSGHDTVSWYQQALGQGPQFIFQYYEEEERQRGNFPDRFSGHQFPNYSSELNVNALLLGDSALYLCASSLHGQGEVYSGNTIYFGEGSWLTVV.